This T cell receptor (beta chain) was identified in a study of molecular identifiers for immune sequencing clone quantification. Germline values: CDR1 LNHNV, CDR2 YYDKDF (reference sequence). V was pared by 8 bases and J by 11 bases, with 15 bases between. The CDR3 consists of 11 residues. TCRdb processed the PCR reads anew with MiXCR; each CDR3 protein has one entry. The table records approximately 550,000 distinct CDR3 sequences, about a fifth of them present only once. This chain uses TRBV15 with TRBJ1-1; no reliable D call. The sample consisted of naive CD8+ T cells from blood, with Jurkat cell RNA spiked in. This sample's subset: FACS-sorted CD8+CD4-CCR7+CD45RA+ naive T cells. This TCR derives from a human donor in good health. Some libraries in this study had Jurkat cell RNA spiked in. The CDR3 here is CATYSGLEAFF. DNA of the CDR3: TGTGCCACCTACAGTGGACTTGAGGCTTTCTTT. Combining the CDR3 with reference TRBV15 and TRBJ1-1 gives the whole variable domain DAMVIQNPRYQVTQFGKPVTLSCSQTLNHNVMYWYQQKSSQAPKLLFHYYDKDFNNEADTPDNFQSRRPNTSFCFLDIRSPGLGDTAMYLCATYSGLEAFFGQGTRLTVV.